These 26 T cell receptor beta chains came from one sample sequenced in a study of T cells in Graves' hyperthyroidism and ophthalmopathy. RNA transcripts gave rise to amplified TCR beta CDR3 regions. HTBI primers were the set used in a first-round RT-PCR of the TCR CDR3. TCRdb used MiXCR to reprocess the multiplex PCR reads, holding one entry per CDR3 protein. This sample has a few hundred thousand distinct CDR3 sequences, with roughly 15% found just once. The sample consisted of blood. These receptors all come from a woman aged 25-40 years with Graves' ophthalmopathy.

This clonotype was recorded many times. This chain connects TRBV18 to TRBJ2-3; TRBD2 agrees at 8 bases. Germline V gene sequence: CDR1 KGHSH, CDR2 LQKENI. Germline trimming cut 4 bases from V and 7 bases from J; bases unmatched to any gene: 7. This CDR3 is 14 amino acids long. Here the CDR3 DNA reads TGTGCCAGCTCACTATGGAGCGGGGGTTATACGCAGTATTTT. This gives the protein CASSLWSGGYTQYF.

There are a few counts of this clonotype. The DNA of the CDR3 is TGTGCCACCAGCAGAGATCTGGGACATGCCAGCTCTGGGGCCAACGTCCTGACTTTC. Amino acid sequence: CATSRDLGHASSGANVLTF. The gene calls are TRBV15 and TRBJ2-6; TRBD1 is a possible D gene (6 bases). Between the trimmed V and J ends, which lost 0 bases and 0 bases, there was a span of 15 bases. This CDR3 is built from 19 residues. Germline loops: CDR1 LNHNV, CDR2 YYDKDF (reference sequence).

As concerns this clonotype: This may arise from a read error, as a much more abundant clone is one base away. The chain has TRBV7-2 and TRBJ2-1; D might be TRBD2 (6 bases). The CDR3 runs 14 residues. Trimming stripped 5 bases from V and 6 bases from J, with 14 bases between. The V gene's germline CDR1 is SGHTA and CDR2 FQGNSA. The CDR3 nucleotides are TGTGCCAGCAGCCTACGAGCGGAGGGCAATGAGCAGTTCTTC. Translated, it gives CASSLRAEGNEQFF.

This clonotype occurred many times. The chain links TRBV20-1 to TRBJ1-1; D is unresolved. V shed 0 bases and J shed 1 base, with 12 bases lying between them. The CDR3 runs 15 residues. Germline CDR1 and CDR2: DFQATT and SNEGSKA (reference sequence). Here the CDR3 reads CSARDARPPNTEAFF. Here the CDR3 DNA reads TGCAGTGCTAGAGATGCACGGCCGCCGAACACTGAAGCTTTCTTT.

This clonotype was picked up many times. The V call is TRBV12-3 or TRBV12-4, the J call TRBJ2-3, with 9 nucleotides matching TRBD2. The CDR3 loop spans 17 amino acids. The V gene end was trimmed by 5 bases and the J gene end by 3 bases; junction bases not matched to a gene: 12. The CDR3 sequence: CASSPSGALAPTDTQYF. The CDR3 coding sequence is TGTGCCAGCAGTCCTAGCGGGGCCCTGGCCCCGACAGATACGCAGTATTTT.

This clonotype was seen many times. The gene calls are TRBV7-2 and TRBJ2-7, with TRBD2 matching 9 bases. This CDR3 comprises 21 residues. J lost 1 base, V lost 2 bases, and 21 bases had no gene match. Germline CDR1 is SGHTA and CDR2 is FQGNSA. The CDR3 sequence: CASSLTVLAVGSGGKSYEQYF. As DNA, the CDR3 is TGTGCCAGCAGCTTAACCGTGCTCGCCGTGGGGAGCGGGGGGAAATCCTACGAGCAGTACTTC.

This clonotype came up many times. The rearrangement joins TRBV6-5 to TRBJ1-1, with D possibly matching TRBD1 (5 bases). Germline CDR1 reads MNHEY; CDR2 reads SVGAGI. Trimming pared 2 bases from V and 1 base from J, leaving 8 bases between. This CDR3 region has 14 residues. In DNA form, the CDR3 reads TGTGCCAGCAGTTACATAGGGACGAACACTGAAGCTTTCTTT. Amino acid sequence: CASSYIGTNTEAFF.

This clonotype came up many times. CDR3 in DNA: TGTGCCAGCAGTCCCCCAGGTCCCAATTCACCCCTCCACTTT. It codes for CASSPPGPNSPLHF. This chain links TRBV7-9 with TRBJ1-6; D is uncertain. Germline V gene lookup returns CDR1 SEHNR and CDR2 FQNEAQ (reference sequence). This CDR3 has 14 residues. V was pared by 6 bases and J by 7 bases, with 13 bases between.

This clonotype was found a few times. V is TRBV11-2 and J is TRBJ2-7; possible D gene TRBD2, 5 bases. This CDR3 spans 16 amino acids. CDR1 and CDR2 from the germline V gene are SGHAT and FQNNGV. Trimming removed 5 bases at V and 4 bases at J, with 21 bases between. The CDR3 sequence: CASSEEGIGLKYEQYF. The CDR3 bases are TGTGCCAGCAGCGAAGAGGGTATCGGCCTTAAATACGAGCAGTACTTC.

This rearrangement joins TRBV7-9 to TRBJ2-7, with 7 bases fitting TRBD2. CDR1 and CDR2 from the germline V gene are SEHNR and FQNEAQ (reference sequence). Trimming cost V 0 bases and J 0 bases; bases outside gene matches: 2. The CDR3 has 15 amino acids. The chain's CDR3 is CASSLAGGISYEQYF. In DNA, the CDR3 is TGTGCCAGCAGCTTAGCGGGGGGGATCTCCTACGAGCAGTACTTC.

This clonotype was recorded many times. V usage is TRBV20-1 and J usage is TRBJ2-5; TRBD2 matches at 16 bases. V trimming: 0 bases; J trimming: 1 base; junction bases outside the gene matches: 5. The CDR3 sequence is 18 residues long. Germline CDR1 and CDR2: DFQATT and SNEGSKA (reference sequence). CDR3 protein: CSARDRGLAGGLQETQYF. The DNA for the CDR3 is TGCAGTGCTAGAGATCGGGGACTAGCGGGGGGGCTCCAAGAGACCCAGTACTTC.

The chain employs TRBV24-1 and TRBJ2-3, with 11 positions matching TRBD2. In germline, CDR1 is KGHDR, CDR2 SFDVKD. V gave up 2 bases and J gave up 7 bases; unmatched junction bases: 7. The CDR3 has 16 residues. The CDR3: CATSDWASGGPHTQYF. As DNA, the CDR3 is TGTGCCACCAGTGATTGGGCTAGCGGGGGGCCCCATACGCAGTATTTT.

This chain connects TRBV7-9 to TRBJ2-2; no clear D gene. Germline V lookup: CDR1 SEHNR, CDR2 FQNEAQ (reference sequence). Deletions cut 3 bases from V and 8 bases from J, with 7 bases between. This CDR3 has 12 amino acids. CDR3 in amino acids: CASSFLVGELFF. The CDR3 DNA is TGTGCCAGCAGCTTTCTAGTTGGGGAGCTGTTTTTT.

Ten or more counts support this clonotype. The gene calls are TRBV11-3 and TRBJ2-5; D is perhaps TRBD1 (6 bases). Germline CDR1 and CDR2: SGHNT and YENEEA. The CDR3 has 15 amino acids. V lost 5 bases to trimming and J lost 4 bases, with 17 bases between them. The CDR3 protein is CASSPDWGPSETQYF. CDR3 DNA sequence: TGTGCCAGCAGCCCTGACTGGGGGCCCTCAGAGACCCAGTACTTC.

This clonotype was picked up many times. This chain uses TRBV28 with TRBJ1-2; perhaps TRBD1 as D (5 bases). V shed 6 bases and J shed 3 bases, with 14 bases lying between them. This CDR3 is 14 amino acids long. Germline V gene data show CDR1 as MDHEN and CDR2 as SYDVKM. CDR3 coding DNA: TGTGCCAGCAGGCCGTGGGGGGGTTACTATGGCTACACCTTC. It is translated as CASRPWGGYYGYTF.

V and J are TRBV6-1 and TRBJ2-5; D may be TRBD1 (5 bases). CDR1 MNHNS and CDR2 SASEGT come from the germline V gene. This CDR3 region has 14 residues. The germline V and J ends were trimmed by 1 base and 7 bases, with 13 bases remaining between them. Written as DNA, the CDR3 is TGTGCCAGCAGTGAAGACAGGCCCCTGGGGACCCAGTACTTC. Encoded protein: CASSEDRPLGTQYF.

V gene TRBV11-2 combines with J gene TRBJ1-4; D remains unclear. The V gene lost 4 bases and the J gene lost 2 bases, with 11 bases spanning the gap. The CDR3 has 15 residues. The germline V gene encodes CDR1 SGHAT and CDR2 FQNNGV. In DNA, the CDR3 is TGTGCCAGCAGCTATCCGGGGAGGACTAATGAAAAACTGTTTTTT. Amino acids: CASSYPGRTNEKLFF.

This clonotype was observed many times. This chain links TRBV20-1 with TRBJ2-7; 7 bases match TRBD1. CDR3 size: 13 residues. V dropped 2 bases and J dropped 2; count of bases not matched to a gene: 3. Germline values: CDR1 DFQATT, CDR2 SNEGSKA (reference sequence). As DNA, the CDR3 is TGCAGTGCTAGACAGGGGGAGACCTACGAGCAGTACTTC. This translates into CSARQGETYEQYF.

The chain employs TRBV10-3 and TRBJ2-3; 8 nucleotides line up with TRBD2. V gave up 6 bases and J gave up 4 bases; unmatched junction bases: 15. The germline gives CDR1 ENHRY, CDR2 SYGVKD. The CDR3 runs to 17 residues. CDR3 coding DNA: TGTGCCATCAGCGAGAGGGGGTCTCGGGGGGGCCCAGATACGCAGTATTTT. Residues: CAISERGSRGGPDTQYF.

This clonotype has a handful of counts. This chain uses TRBV10-3 with TRBJ1-5; no definite D call. CDR3 size: 13 residues. Between the trimmed V and J ends, which lost 3 bases and 4 bases, there was a span of 7 bases. The germline V gene encodes CDR1 ENHRY and CDR2 SYGVKD. CDR3 protein: CAISDARNQPQHF. The CDR3 DNA is TGTGCCATCAGTGATGCCAGGAATCAGCCCCAGCATTTT.

A few counts support this clonotype. CDR3 in DNA: TGTGCCAGTAAGCCAAGTTCTGGCTATGGCTACACCTTC. It is translated as CASKPSSGYGYTF. This sequence joins TRBV19 and TRBJ1-2; no firm D call. Trimming pared 7 bases from V and 4 bases from J, leaving 13 bases between. CDR3 length: 13 residues. Germline V CDR1 and CDR2: LNHDA, SQIVND (reference sequence). The variable domain in full, completed from reference TRBV19 and TRBJ1-2, reads DGGITQSPKYLFRKEGQNVTLSCEQNLNHDAMYWYRQDPGQGLRLIYYSQIVNDFQKGDIAEGYSVSREKKESFPLTVTSAQKNPTAFYLCASKPSSGYGYTFGSGTRLTVV.

Regarding this clonotype: A much larger clone is a single base away; this may be a read error. The chain links TRBV10-3 to TRBJ1-1; D perhaps matches TRBD1 (5 bases). Germline assignment: CDR1 ENHRY and CDR2 SYGVKD. V was trimmed by 11 bases and J by 7 bases, leaving 20 bases between them. This CDR3 has 13 residues. The CDR3 loop is CAGSLSQGSEAFF. The CDR3 bases are TGTGCCGGCAGTTTATCCCAGGGTAGTGAAGCTTTCTTT.

This clonotype has a count of ten or more. This chain joins TRBV20-1 and TRBJ1-1; D is undetermined. V was clipped by 0 bases and J by 1 base, with 9 bases between them. CDR3 length: 14 residues. The germline V gene has CDR1 DFQATT and CDR2 SNEGSKA (reference sequence). The CDR3 here is CSAREGSTNTEAFF. CDR3 in DNA: TGCAGTGCTAGAGAAGGCAGTACGAACACTGAAGCTTTCTTT.

This clonotype was detected ten times or more. The chain carries TRBV27 and TRBJ1-5; D is unresolved. Trimming pared 5 bases from V and 2 bases from J, leaving 19 bases between. This CDR3 contains 17 residues. Germline lookup yields CDR1 MNHEY and CDR2 SMNVEV (reference sequence). This chain's CDR3 is CASSHQGRGDGNQPQHF. The CDR3 DNA follows: TGTGCCAGCAGTCACCAAGGACGCGGCGATGGCAATCAGCCCCAGCATTTT.

This clonotype was observed at least ten times. This sequence joins TRBV18 and TRBJ2-1; D might be TRBD1 or TRBD2, each matching 6 bases. This CDR3 contains 14 residues. In germline, CDR1 is KGHSH, CDR2 LQKENI. V shed 4 bases and J shed 8 bases, with 15 bases lying between them. The CDR3 sequence is CASSRDTSPDEQFF. In nucleotides, the CDR3 is TGTGCCAGCTCACGGGACACTAGCCCCGATGAGCAGTTCTTC.

The CDR3 nucleotides read TGTGCCAGCAGATCCTTTAGCGGGGGACTAGACTACGAGCAGTACTTC. It translates to CASRSFSGGLDYEQYF. This chain links TRBV6-1 with TRBJ2-7, with TRBD2 matching over 9 bases. V lost 6 bases and J lost 3; bases outside the gene matches: 12. Looked up from germline, CDR1 is MNHNS and CDR2 is SASEGT. The CDR3 totals 16 residues.